These 13 T cell receptor beta chains were sequenced from one sample in a study of T cell responses to AZD1222 COVID-19 vaccine. Assay: immunoSEQ multiplex PCR; the TCRdb copy retains only in-frame clones and omits some. The sample has some 170,000 clones; 92% are singletons. This specimen consisted of peripheral blood, obtained on day 0 of MenACWY control vaccination. The receptor set was obtained from an adult in good health.

V and J are TRBV19 and TRBJ1-1, with D maybe TRBD1 (6 bases). The germline gives CDR1 LNHDA, CDR2 SQIVND (reference sequence). V lost 5 bases to trimming and J lost 3 bases, with 13 bases between them. The CDR3 sequence is 14 residues long. In DNA form, the CDR3 reads TGTGCCAGTAGTCCGGGACAACCCTACACTGAAGCTTTCTTT. This gives the protein CASSPGQPYTEAFF.

With regard to this clone: At one end the junction does not follow the germline gene, possibly because of a read error. The chain has TRBV13 and TRBJ2-3; 8 positions match TRBD1. Germline V gene sequence: CDR1 PRHDT, CDR2 FYEKMQ (reference sequence). This CDR3 has 15 residues. CDR3 residues: CASSVGTGTGDTQYF. The DNA for the CDR3 is TGTGCCAGCAGCGTAGGGACAGGAACTGGAGATACGCAGTATTTT.

The chain combines TRBV25-1 with TRBJ1-1, with D perhaps TRBD1 (6 bases). Trimming cost V 6 bases and J 5 bases, with 19 bases left between them. CDR3 length: 15 amino acids. CDR1 MGHDK and CDR2 SYGVNS come from the germline V gene. The CDR3, as DNA: TGTGCCAGCAGCCCCCCTTGGGGGGGCCGGACTGAAGCTTTCTTT. It codes for CASSPPWGGRTEAFF.

Comment on this clone: One junction end does not reproduce the germline sequence, and a read error may be involved. This chain connects TRBV19 to TRBJ2-3, with 9 bases matching TRBD1. CDR1 LNHDA and CDR2 SQIVND come from the germline V gene (reference sequence). This CDR3 comprises 17 residues. The CDR3 loop reads CASSRRQGGASIDTQYF. DNA of the CDR3: TGTGCCAGTAGTAGAAGACAGGGGGGCGCTAGCATAGATACGCAGTATTTT.

The V and J genes are TRBV12-3 or TRBV12-4 and TRBJ1-1; D is possibly TRBD1 (5 bases). The CDR3 is 13 amino acids. V was pared by 2 bases and J by 8 bases, with 12 bases between. CDR3 nucleotide sequence: TGTGCCAGCAGTTTAAAGGGCAGGGAAGAAGCTTTCTTT. Translating it yields CASSLKGREEAFF.

The chain joins TRBV28 to TRBJ1-5, with 11 bases matching TRBD1. The CDR3 sequence is 19 residues long. Losses at the gene ends were 3 bases for V and 7 bases for J; bases not matched to a gene: 17. Germline loops: CDR1 MDHEN, CDR2 SYDVKM. This CDR3 is CASSFIRRDRGGGFQPQHF. In nucleotides, the CDR3 is TGTGCCAGCAGTTTCATCCGCCGGGACAGGGGGGGAGGCTTCCAGCCCCAGCATTTT.

This chain connects TRBV7-2 to TRBJ2-2; 10 positions agree with TRBD1. Germline V gene sequence: CDR1 SGHTA, CDR2 FQGNSA. J gave up 4 bases and V 5 bases, and 4 bases lay outside the gene matches. This CDR3 region has 15 residues. CDR3 amino acids: CASSVRQGATGELFF. The CDR3 DNA reads as TGTGCCAGCAGCGTACGACAGGGGGCCACCGGGGAGCTGTTTTTT.

The V and J genes are TRBV27 and TRBJ1-1; 11 bases are a match to TRBD1. V was clipped by 4 bases and J by 3 bases; unmatched bases: 4. Germline-derived CDR1 and CDR2 are MNHEY and SMNVEV (reference sequence). There are 15 residues in the CDR3. The CDR3 region has the DNA TGTGCCAGCAGTTCCTGGGACAGGGGGTACACTGAAGCTTTCTTT. Translating gives CASSSWDRGYTEAFF.

The chain recombines TRBV29-1 with TRBJ1-1; 8 bases map to TRBD1. The germline V gene encodes CDR1 SQVTM and CDR2 ANQGSEA. V lost 7 bases, J lost 1 base, and 5 bases stayed unmatched. The CDR3 has 13 residues. The CDR3 spells CSGLGQANTEAFF. Written as DNA, the CDR3 is TGCAGCGGCCTGGGACAGGCGAACACTGAAGCTTTCTTT. The whole variable domain, filled in from reference TRBV29-1 and TRBJ1-1, reads SAVISQKPSRDICQRGTSLTIQCQVDSQVTMMFWYRQQPGQSLTLIATANQGSEATYESGFVIDKFPISRPNLTFSTLTVSNMSPEDSSIYLCSGLGQANTEAFFGQGTRLTVV.

The V and J genes are TRBV20-1 and TRBJ1-3, with D tentatively TRBD1 (5 bases). Per germline, CDR1 DFQATT and CDR2 SNEGSKA (reference sequence). V gave up 3 bases and J gave up 1 base, with 19 bases separating them. The CDR3 has 17 amino acids. CDR3 DNA sequence: TGCAGTGCTAGTCCGCCTAGGGGAGGGACTTCTGGAAACACCATATATTTT. This encodes CSASPPRGGTSGNTIYF.

This chain uses TRBV12-3 or TRBV12-4 with TRBJ2-2; D might be TRBD1 (5 bases). CDR3 length equals 13 residues. The ends were cut back, 5 bases at V and 8 bases at J, with 12 bases in the middle. CDR3 loop: CASSGSGSGELFF. In DNA, the CDR3 is TGTGCCAGCAGTGGCTCAGGGTCGGGGGAGCTGTTTTTT.

The chain has TRBV25-1 and TRBJ2-3, with 10 bases lining up with TRBD2. The germline V gene has CDR1 MGHDK and CDR2 SYGVNS. This CDR3 has 15 residues. Germline trimming cut 7 bases from V and 4 bases from J; bases unmatched to any gene: 8. In nucleotides, the CDR3 is TGTGCCAGCAAGATTAGCGGGAGGTGGGCAGATACGCAGTATTTT. This translates into CASKISGRWADTQYF.

The chain is built from TRBV2 and TRBJ2-7, with D hard to call. V was cut by 3 bases and J by 4 bases, with 16 bases left in between. The V gene's germline CDR1 is SNHLY and CDR2 FYNNEI. This CDR3 comprises 15 residues. The CDR3 bases are TGTGCCAGCAGTGAGCAACAGACCCTAAATTACGAGCAGTACTTC. This encodes CASSEQQTLNYEQYF.